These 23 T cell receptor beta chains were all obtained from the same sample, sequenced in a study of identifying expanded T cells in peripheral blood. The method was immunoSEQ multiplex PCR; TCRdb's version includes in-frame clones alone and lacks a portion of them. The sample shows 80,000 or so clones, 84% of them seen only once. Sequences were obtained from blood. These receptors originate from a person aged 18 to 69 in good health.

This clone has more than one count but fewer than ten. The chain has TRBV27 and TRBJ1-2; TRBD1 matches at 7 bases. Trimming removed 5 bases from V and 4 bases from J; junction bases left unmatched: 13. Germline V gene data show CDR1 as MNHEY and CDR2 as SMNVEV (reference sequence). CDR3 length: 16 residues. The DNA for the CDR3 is TGTGCCAGCAGTCCCCATCCCGCCGACAGGGCCTATGGCTACACCTTC. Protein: CASSPHPADRAYGYTF.

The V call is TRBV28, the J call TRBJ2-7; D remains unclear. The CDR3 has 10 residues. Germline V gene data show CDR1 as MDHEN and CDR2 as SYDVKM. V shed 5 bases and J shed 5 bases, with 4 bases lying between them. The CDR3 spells CASSDDEQYF. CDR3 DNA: TGTGCCAGCAGTGACGACGAGCAGTACTTC. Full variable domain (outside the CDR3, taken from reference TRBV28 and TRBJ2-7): DVKVTQSSRYLVKRTGEKVFLECVQDMDHENMFWYRQDPGLGLRLIYFSYDVKMKEKGDIPEGYSVSREKKERFSLILESASTNQTSMYLCASSDDEQYFGPGTRLTVT.

The CDR3 here is CAWTRTRGTSGYTGELFF. In DNA, the CDR3 is TGTGCCTGGACTCGGACCCGCGGGACTAGCGGTTATACCGGGGAGCTGTTTTTT. The chain uses TRBV30 and TRBJ2-2; 11 bases are a match to TRBD2. This CDR3 is built from 18 residues. Germline CDR1 reads GTSNPN; CDR2 reads SVGIG (reference sequence). Trimming removed 4 bases from V and 5 bases from J; junction bases left unmatched: 15.

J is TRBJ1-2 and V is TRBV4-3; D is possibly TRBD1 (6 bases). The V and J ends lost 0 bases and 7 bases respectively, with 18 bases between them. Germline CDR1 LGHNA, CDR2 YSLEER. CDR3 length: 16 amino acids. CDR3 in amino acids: CASSQEGWGGLSGYTF. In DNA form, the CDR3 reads TGCGCCAGCAGCCAAGAAGGTTGGGGGGGCCTATCTGGCTACACCTTC.

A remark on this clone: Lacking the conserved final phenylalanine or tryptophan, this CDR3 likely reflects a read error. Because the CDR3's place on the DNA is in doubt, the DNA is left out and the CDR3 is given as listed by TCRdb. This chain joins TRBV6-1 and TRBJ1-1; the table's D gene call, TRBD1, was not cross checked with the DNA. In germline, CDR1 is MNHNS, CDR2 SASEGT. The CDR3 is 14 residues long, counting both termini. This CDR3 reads CASSESPGQALRGI.

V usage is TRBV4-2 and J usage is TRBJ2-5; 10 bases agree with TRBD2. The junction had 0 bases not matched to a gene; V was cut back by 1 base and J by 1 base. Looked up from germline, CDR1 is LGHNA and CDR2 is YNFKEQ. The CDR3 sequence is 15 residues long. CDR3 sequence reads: CASSQASGSQETQYF. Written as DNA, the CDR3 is TGTGCCAGCAGCCAAGCTAGCGGGAGCCAAGAGACCCAGTACTTC.

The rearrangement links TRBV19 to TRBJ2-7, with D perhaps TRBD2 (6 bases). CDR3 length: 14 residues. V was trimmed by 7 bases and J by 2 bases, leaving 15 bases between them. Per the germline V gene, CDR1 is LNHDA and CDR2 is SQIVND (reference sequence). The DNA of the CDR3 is TGTGCCAGTAACCAGCCAGGCGGGACCTACGAGCAGTACTTC. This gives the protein CASNQPGGTYEQYF.

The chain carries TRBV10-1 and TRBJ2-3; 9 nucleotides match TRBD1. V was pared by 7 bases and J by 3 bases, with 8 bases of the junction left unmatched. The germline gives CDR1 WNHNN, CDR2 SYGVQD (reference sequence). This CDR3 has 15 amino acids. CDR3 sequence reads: CASKVGTGLTDTQYF. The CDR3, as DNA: TGCGCCAGCAAAGTAGGGACAGGGTTAACAGATACGCAGTATTTT.

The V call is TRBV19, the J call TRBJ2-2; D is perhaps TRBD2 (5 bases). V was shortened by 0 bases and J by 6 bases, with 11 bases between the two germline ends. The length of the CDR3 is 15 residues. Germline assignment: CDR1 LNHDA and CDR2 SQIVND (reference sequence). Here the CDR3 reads CASSIDPGIAGELFF. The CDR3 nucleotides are TGTGCCAGTAGTATAGATCCGGGGATTGCCGGGGAGCTGTTTTTT.

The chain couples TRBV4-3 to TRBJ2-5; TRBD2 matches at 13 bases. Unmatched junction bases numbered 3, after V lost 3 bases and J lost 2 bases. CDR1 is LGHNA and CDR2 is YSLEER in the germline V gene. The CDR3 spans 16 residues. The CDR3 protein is CASSHGLAGDQETQYF. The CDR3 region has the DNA TGCGCCAGCAGCCATGGACTAGCGGGAGATCAAGAGACCCAGTACTTC.

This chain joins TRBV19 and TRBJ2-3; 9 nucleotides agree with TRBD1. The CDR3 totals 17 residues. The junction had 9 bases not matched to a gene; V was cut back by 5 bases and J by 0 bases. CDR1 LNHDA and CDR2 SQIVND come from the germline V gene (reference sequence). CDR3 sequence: CASSPRRTGVSTDTQYF. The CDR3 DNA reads TGTGCCAGTAGTCCACGAAGGACAGGGGTTAGCACAGATACGCAGTATTTT.

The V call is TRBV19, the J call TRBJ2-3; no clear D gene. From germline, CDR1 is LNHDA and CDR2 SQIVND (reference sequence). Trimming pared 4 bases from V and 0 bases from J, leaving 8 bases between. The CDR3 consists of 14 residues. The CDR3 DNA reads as TGTGCCAGTAGTAGGGCGGTTAGCACAGATACGCAGTATTTT. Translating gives CASSRAVSTDTQYF.

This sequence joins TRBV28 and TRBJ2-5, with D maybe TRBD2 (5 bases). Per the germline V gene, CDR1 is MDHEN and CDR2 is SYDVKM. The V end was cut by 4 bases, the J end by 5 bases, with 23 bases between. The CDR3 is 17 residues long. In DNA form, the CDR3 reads TGTGCCAGCAGTTCCGGAGAGGGTCTCGCACGGGGTGAGACCCAGTACTTC. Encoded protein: CASSSGEGLARGETQYF. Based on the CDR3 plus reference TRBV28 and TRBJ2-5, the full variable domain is DVKVTQSSRYLVKRTGEKVFLECVQDMDHENMFWYRQDPGLGLRLIYFSYDVKMKEKGDIPEGYSVSREKKERFSLILESASTNQTSMYLCASSSGEGLARGETQYFGPGTRLLVL.

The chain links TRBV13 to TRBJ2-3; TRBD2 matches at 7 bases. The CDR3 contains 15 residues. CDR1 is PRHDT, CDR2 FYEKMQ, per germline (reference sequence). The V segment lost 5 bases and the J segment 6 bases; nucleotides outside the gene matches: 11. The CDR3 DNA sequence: TGTGCCAGCAGCGTAAGCGCGGGAGATCGCGATACGCAGTATTTT. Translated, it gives CASSVSAGDRDTQYF.

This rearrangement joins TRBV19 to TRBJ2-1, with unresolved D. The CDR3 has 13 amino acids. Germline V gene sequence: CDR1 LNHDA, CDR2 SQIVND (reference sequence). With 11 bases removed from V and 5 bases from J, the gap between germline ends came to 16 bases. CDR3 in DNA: TGTGCCGCTGGCGCCTCAAACAACAATGAGCAGTTCTTC. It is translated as CAAGASNNNEQFF.

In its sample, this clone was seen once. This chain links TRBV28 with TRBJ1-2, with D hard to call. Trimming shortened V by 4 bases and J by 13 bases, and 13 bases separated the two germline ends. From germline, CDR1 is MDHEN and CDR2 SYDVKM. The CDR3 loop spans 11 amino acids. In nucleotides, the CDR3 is TGTGCCAGCAGTTCCCACTTGCCGGCCACCTTC. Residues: CASSSHLPATF.

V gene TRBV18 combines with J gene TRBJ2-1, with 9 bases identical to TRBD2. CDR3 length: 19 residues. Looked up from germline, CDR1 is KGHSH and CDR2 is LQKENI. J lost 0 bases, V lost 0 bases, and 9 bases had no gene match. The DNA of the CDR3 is TGTGCCAGCTCACCACCGAATCGGCTAGCGGGGTCCTCCTACAATGAGCAGTTCTTC. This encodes CASSPPNRLAGSSYNEQFF.

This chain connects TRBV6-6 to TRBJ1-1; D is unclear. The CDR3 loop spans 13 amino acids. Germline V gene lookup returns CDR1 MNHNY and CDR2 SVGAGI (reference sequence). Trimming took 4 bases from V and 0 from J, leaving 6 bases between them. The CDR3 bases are TGTGCCAGCAGTTCAGACTTGAACACTGAAGCTTTCTTT. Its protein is CASSSDLNTEAFF.

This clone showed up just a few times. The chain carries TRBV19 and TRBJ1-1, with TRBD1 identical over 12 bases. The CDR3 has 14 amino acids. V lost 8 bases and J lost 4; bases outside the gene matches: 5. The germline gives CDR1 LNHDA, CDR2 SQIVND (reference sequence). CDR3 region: CASGGQGAFTEAFF. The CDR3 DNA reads TGTGCCAGTGGGGGACAGGGGGCATTCACTGAAGCTTTCTTT.

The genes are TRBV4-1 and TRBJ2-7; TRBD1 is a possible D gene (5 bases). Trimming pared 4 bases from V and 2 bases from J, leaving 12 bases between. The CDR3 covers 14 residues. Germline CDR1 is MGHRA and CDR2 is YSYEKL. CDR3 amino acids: CASSPSQVTYEQYF. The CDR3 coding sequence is TGCGCCAGCAGCCCCTCACAGGTAACCTACGAGCAGTACTTC.

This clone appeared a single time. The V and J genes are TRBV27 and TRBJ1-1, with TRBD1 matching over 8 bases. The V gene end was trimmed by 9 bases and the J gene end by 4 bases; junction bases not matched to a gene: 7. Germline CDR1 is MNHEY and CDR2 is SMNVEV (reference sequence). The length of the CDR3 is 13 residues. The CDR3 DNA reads TGTGCCAGTTCGGACAGGGTGGGCACTGAAGCTTTCTTT. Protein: CASSDRVGTEAFF.

The CDR3 spells CASSLIAGMATGELFF. DNA of the CDR3: TGCGCCAGCAGCCTAATAGCGGGAATGGCCACCGGGGAGCTGTTTTTT. The rearrangement uses TRBV5-1 and TRBJ2-2; TRBD2 matches 8 bases. CDR1 and CDR2 (germline): SGHRS, YFSETQ. The CDR3 has 16 residues. V shed 4 bases, J shed 4 bases, and the junction held 9 bases outside the gene matches.

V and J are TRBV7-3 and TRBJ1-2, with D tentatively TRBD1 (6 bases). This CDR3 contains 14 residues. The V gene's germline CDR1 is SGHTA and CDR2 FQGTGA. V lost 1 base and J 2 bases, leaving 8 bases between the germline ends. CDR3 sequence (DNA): TGTGCCAGCAGCTTAATACAGGGAAACTATGGCTACACCTTC. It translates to CASSLIQGNYGYTF.